These 20 T cell receptor beta chains were sequenced from one sample in a study of cytomegalovirus exposure and HLA in healthy donors. Clones were read by immunoSEQ multiplex PCR, and TCRdb kept only the in-frame ones, dropping some. The table lists about 280,000 clones, roughly 90% of them singletons. The sample consisted of PBMCs. All receptors derive from a woman between 18 and 29 years old in good health and CMV-seronegative.

V gene TRBV4-1 combines with J gene TRBJ2-7; perhaps TRBD1 as D (5 bases). V lost 0 bases and J lost 4, with 13 bases in between. Per the germline V gene, CDR1 is MGHRA and CDR2 is YSYEKL. This CDR3 comprises 15 residues. As DNA, the CDR3 is TGCGCCAGCAGCCAAGACAGCCAGGGAACTTACGAGCAGTACTTC. As protein: CASSQDSQGTYEQYF.

V usage is TRBV14 and J usage is TRBJ2-2, with D uncertain. V lost 4 bases, J lost 1 base, and 7 bases lay in between. Germline V gene sequence: CDR1 SGHDN, CDR2 FVKESK. This CDR3 region has 14 residues. This CDR3 reads CASSLRLNTGELFF. In DNA, the CDR3 is TGTGCCAGCAGCCTCCGACTGAACACCGGGGAGCTGTTTTTT.

The rearrangement uses TRBV9 and TRBJ2-2, with 8 bases that match TRBD2. The CDR3 contains 15 residues. With V trimmed by 3 bases and J by 4 bases, 5 bases remained unmatched. Per germline, CDR1 SGDLS and CDR2 YYNGEE. In DNA, the CDR3 is TGTGCCAGCAGCGCGGGGGGGGGAACCACCGGGGAGCTGTTTTTT. This encodes CASSAGGGTTGELFF.

The chain links TRBV6-5 to TRBJ2-1; 12 bases are shared with TRBD1. The CDR3 is 15 amino acids. The V gene end was trimmed by 2 bases and the J gene end by 8 bases; junction bases not matched to a gene: 4. Germline-derived CDR1 and CDR2 are MNHEY and SVGAGI. The CDR3: CASSYTGTGGYEQFF. CDR3 coding DNA: TGTGCCAGCAGTTACACCGGGACAGGGGGCTATGAGCAGTTCTTC.

This clone appeared a few times. CDR3 bases: TGTGCCAGCGGGCGGGGCGGGGAGCTGTTTTTT. Its protein product is CASGRGGELFF. The chain joins TRBV7-9 to TRBJ2-2, with D perhaps TRBD2 (6 bases). From germline, CDR1 is SEHNR and CDR2 FQNEAQ (reference sequence). V lost 8 bases, J lost 7 bases, and 8 bases lay in between. The CDR3 loop spans 11 amino acids. Looking up the rest from reference TRBV7-9 and TRBJ2-2 gives the full variable domain: DTGVSQNPRHKITKRGQNVTFRCDPISEHNRLYWYRQTLGQGPEFLTYFQNEAQLEKSRLLSDRFSAERPKGSFSTLEIQRTEQGDSAMYLCASGRGGELFFGEGSRLTVL.

As DNA, the CDR3 is TGTGCCAGCCTCAGGGGGGTGAATGGCTACACCTTC. This codes for CASLRGVNGYTF. This chain links TRBV2 with TRBJ1-2; 7 bases map to TRBD1. CDR3 size: 12 residues. V dropped 8 bases and J dropped 6; count of bases not matched to a gene: 6. Germline assignment: CDR1 SNHLY and CDR2 FYNNEI.

The chain has TRBV5-1 and TRBJ2-1, with 10 bases lining up with TRBD2. The germline gives CDR1 SGHRS, CDR2 YFSETQ. The CDR3 is 18 residues long. With 4 bases clipped from V and 4 bases from J, the junction kept 14 bases outside the gene matches. The CDR3 DNA reads as TGCGCCAGCAGCCCACGGGGTAGCGGGAGGTATTTGTACAATGAGCAGTTCTTC. Its protein product is CASSPRGSGRYLYNEQFF. Together with reference TRBV5-1 and TRBJ2-1, the CDR3 gives the full variable domain: KAGVTQTPRYLIKTRGQQVTLSCSPISGHRSVSWYQQTPGQGLQFLFEYFSETQRNKGNFPGRFSGRQFSNSRSEMNVSTLELGDSALYLCASSPRGSGRYLYNEQFFGPGTRLTVL.

The rearrangement links TRBV4-1 to TRBJ1-2; D call uncertain. CDR3 length equals 16 residues. Germline CDR1 and CDR2: MGHRA and YSYEKL. V gave up 4 bases and J gave up 4 bases, with 19 bases separating them. CDR3 loop: CASSPGDGWSGYGYTF. DNA for the CDR3: TGCGCCAGCAGCCCTGGTGACGGGTGGTCGGGCTATGGCTACACCTTC.

This chain joins TRBV19 and TRBJ1-2; 11 positions match TRBD1. Trimming cost V 1 base and J 8 bases; bases outside gene matches: 9. The CDR3 is made up of 16 amino acids. Germline CDR1 and CDR2: LNHDA and SQIVND (reference sequence). Here the CDR3 DNA reads TGTGCCAGTAGTATAGGGTCGGACAGGGGGCATCAAGGCTACACCTTC. Amino acids: CASSIGSDRGHQGYTF.

The chain carries TRBV16 and TRBJ1-2; maybe TRBD1 (5 bases). Germline CDR1 KGHSY, CDR2 FQNENV. The V end lost 6 bases, the J end lost 4 bases, and 15 bases lay between the germline ends. The CDR3 contains 14 residues. CDR3 sequence (DNA): TGTGCCAGCAGTCCAGATTCAGGGTTCTATGGCTACACCTTC. Translated: CASSPDSGFYGYTF.

This chain links TRBV27 with TRBJ2-1; 14 bases line up with TRBD2. The CDR3 has 18 amino acids. With V trimmed by 4 bases and J by 3 bases, 8 bases remained unmatched. The germline CDR1 and CDR2 sequences are MNHEY and SMNVEV (reference sequence). DNA of the CDR3: TGTGCCAGCAGTTACCTGACTAGCGGGAGGGATCGCTACAATGAGCAGTTCTTC. Translated: CASSYLTSGRDRYNEQFF.

This chain links TRBV28 with TRBJ1-5, with 7 bases identical to TRBD1. J gave up 2 bases and V 6 bases, and 13 bases lay outside the gene matches. Germline CDR1 and CDR2: MDHEN and SYDVKM. The CDR3 totals 17 residues. This CDR3 reads CASRPYQGVLGNQPQHF. CDR3 DNA: TGTGCCAGCAGACCCTATCAGGGGGTCTTGGGCAATCAGCCCCAGCATTTT.

The rearrangement links TRBV11-2 to TRBJ2-5; TRBD1 matches at 7 bases. The CDR3 loop spans 14 amino acids. The germline CDR1 and CDR2 sequences are SGHAT and FQNNGV. The junction had 1 base not matched to a gene; V was cut back by 2 bases and J by 1 base. The chain's CDR3 is CASSLNRGQETQYF. CDR3 DNA sequence: TGTGCCAGCAGCTTAAACAGGGGCCAAGAGACCCAGTACTTC.

The chain is built from TRBV27 and TRBJ2-7; 9 bases are a match to TRBD1. V shed 2 bases, J shed 6 bases, and the junction held 8 bases outside the gene matches. There are 15 residues in the CDR3. The germline CDR1 and CDR2 sequences are MNHEY and SMNVEV (reference sequence). CDR3 in amino acids: CASSLVRGQGLEQYF. CDR3 sequence (DNA): TGTGCCAGCAGTTTAGTTAGGGGACAGGGACTCGAGCAGTACTTC.

The chain couples TRBV28 to TRBJ1-4; 12 bases agree with TRBD1. This CDR3 is built from 17 residues. Germline-derived CDR1 and CDR2 are MDHEN and SYDVKM. The V segment lost 1 base and the J segment 3 bases; nucleotides outside the gene matches: 3. The CDR3 here is CASSLLGQGAANEKLFF. The CDR3 DNA follows: TGTGCCAGCAGTTTATTGGGACAGGGGGCAGCTAATGAAAAACTGTTTTTT.

The chain couples TRBV18 to TRBJ1-2; 9 nucleotides match TRBD1. Germline V gene lookup returns CDR1 KGHSH and CDR2 LQKENI. The CDR3 contains 15 residues. The V segment lost 4 bases and the J segment 8 bases; nucleotides outside the gene matches: 11. CDR3 region: CASSQMGQGMNGYTF. CDR3 nucleotides: TGTGCCAGCTCACAGATGGGACAGGGTATGAACGGCTACACCTTC.

The CDR3 bases are TGTGCCAGCAGTTTGACAGGGTTGGGGCGGGAGACCCAGTACTTC. Translating gives CASSLTGLGRETQYF. The chain recombines TRBV27 with TRBJ2-5; 7 bases fit TRBD1. The V segment lost 3 bases and the J segment 5 bases; nucleotides outside the gene matches: 9. CDR1 is MNHEY and CDR2 is SMNVEV in the germline V gene (reference sequence). The CDR3 has 15 amino acids.

This chain uses TRBV11-2 with TRBJ2-2; D gene uncertain. The CDR3 extends over 13 amino acids. Germline-derived CDR1 and CDR2 are SGHAT and FQNNGV. Trimming took 1 base from V and 6 from J, leaving 6 bases between them. In DNA, the CDR3 is TGTGCCAGCAGCTTAGGTGTCGCCGGGGAGCTGTTTTTT. The encoded protein is CASSLGVAGELFF.

This chain joins TRBV7-8 and TRBJ2-5, with TRBD2 matching 10 bases. CDR3 length: 15 residues. With V trimmed by 0 bases and J by 4 bases, 2 bases remained unmatched. The germline V gene encodes CDR1 SGHVS and CDR2 FQNEAQ. CDR3 sequence (DNA): TGTGCCAGCAGCTTAGCTCTAGCGGGAGTAGAGACCCAGTACTTC. The encoded protein is CASSLALAGVETQYF.

The V gene is TRBV7-9, the J gene TRBJ1-1; TRBD1 matches 11 bases. Germline loops: CDR1 SEHNR, CDR2 FQNEAQ (reference sequence). This CDR3 spans 16 amino acids. V shed 0 bases, J shed 4 bases, and the junction held 4 bases outside the gene matches. The chain's CDR3 is CASSLASGTGGTEAFF. CDR3 in DNA: TGTGCCAGCAGCTTAGCCAGCGGGACAGGGGGCACTGAAGCTTTCTTT.